This T cell receptor (beta chain) was documented in a study of cytomegalovirus exposure and HLA in healthy donors. This CDR3 spans 14 amino acids. The V gene's germline CDR1 is SGHTA and CDR2 FQGNSA. Trimming took off 0 bases at V and 1 base at J, with 6 bases between the two ends. Primers for the PCR totalled 60 Vbeta and 13 Jbeta. Clones were sequenced by immunoSEQ multiplex PCR, and TCRdb holds only the in-frame ones, with some missing. The sample shows roughly 160,000 clones, roughly 67% of them seen only once. This chain uses TRBV7-2 with TRBJ1-1; D is uncertain. Sequenced: PBMCs. The receptor's source is a woman aged 18-29 years in good health and CMV-seropositive. The CDR3 reads CASSLAPGNTEAFF. Written as DNA, the CDR3 is TGTGCCAGCAGCTTAGCGCCCGGGAACACTGAAGCTTTCTTT.